This is a list of T cell receptor beta chains from one sample in a study of blood T cell repertoires in COVID-19. Using immunoSEQ multiplex PCR, the repertoire was profiled, and TCRdb retains in-frame clones only, with some absent. The data show some 460,000 clones, with about nine tenths seen just once and 0.7% held by the top ten. Sequencing was carried out using PBMCs or T cells enriched from blood (not recorded which). Receptor source: a young woman who had recovered from COVID-19. Each CDR3 is given with its conserved first and last residue. D genes are given only for firm matches. Where a row states a size, it is once, few, many or the class of an expanded clone; other rows omit it.

D gene	clone size	V gene	J gene	CDR3 protein	CDR3 DNA
NA	NA	TRBV4-1	TRBJ2-5	CASSLLPGERGPQETQYF	TGCGCCAGCAGCCTACTACCGGGGGAGAGGGGGCCTCAAGAGACCCAGTACTTC
NA	NA	TRBV19	TRBJ1-4	CASRDPGTGGEKLFF	TGTGCCAGTAGAGATCCCGGGACGGGGGGTGAAAAACTGTTTTTT
TRBD2	NA	TRBV6-1	TRBJ2-5	CASSEATGGGQETQYF	TGTGCCAGCAGTGAAGCCACCGGCGGGGGTCAAGAGACCCAGTACTTC
NA	NA	TRBV5-5	TRBJ2-1	CASSLDSYHNEQFF	TGTGCCAGCAGCTTGGACTCTTACCACAATGAGCAGTTCTTC
TRBD1	once	TRBV2	TRBJ1-2	CASSKTGVGDYGYTF	TGTGCCAGCAGCAAAACAGGGGTAGGGGACTATGGCTACACCTTC
TRBD1	NA	TRBV4-1	TRBJ2-1	CASSSDDQGVNDYPNEQFF	TGCGCCAGCAGCTCTGACGATCAGGGGGTGAATGATTACCCAAATGAGCAGTTCTTC
TRBD2	NA	TRBV2	TRBJ2-3	CASSRGLDTDTQYF	TGTGCCAGCAGCCGAGGACTAGATACAGATACGCAGTATTTT
TRBD2	NA	TRBV18	TRBJ2-1	CASSPTGLAEYNEQFF	TGTGCCAGCTCACCAACGGGGCTAGCGGAGTACAATGAGCAGTTCTTC
NA	few	TRBV7-9	TRBJ2-7	CASSSRVYEQYF	TGTGCCAGCAGCTCGAGGGTCTACGAGCAGTACTTC
NA	NA	TRBV7-9	TRBJ1-1	CASSLEALARGTEAFF	TGTGCCAGCAGCCTAGAAGCCCTTGCCCGCGGGACTGAAGCTTTCTTT
NA	NA	TRBV18	TRBJ1-1	CASSPGQLTEAFF	TGTGCCAGCTCACCAGGGCAGCTAACTGAAGCTTTCTTT
TRBD1	NA	TRBV7-2	TRBJ1-1	CASSLEGANTEAFF	TGTGCCAGCAGCTTAGAGGGGGCTAACACTGAAGCTTTCTTT
NA	NA	TRBV5-1	TRBJ1-3	CASSGPSGDSGNTIYF	TGCGCCAGCAGCGGCCCGTCCGGGGATTCTGGAAACACCATATATTTT
NA	NA	TRBV5-1	TRBJ2-5	CASSLAGGETQYF	TGCGCCAGCAGCTTGGCGGGCGGGGAGACCCAGTACTTC
NA	once	TRBV6-1	TRBJ2-7	CASSEARSLYEQYF	TGTGCCAGCAGTGAAGCCAGGTCCCTTTACGAGCAGTACTTC
NA	NA	TRBV7-2	TRBJ2-1	CASSREDGYNEQFF	TGTGCCAGCAGCCGGGAAGACGGGTATAATGAGCAGTTCTTC
TRBD1	once	TRBV19	TRBJ1-5	CASSIRGTGTMGYQPQHF	TGTGCCAGTAGTATTAGGGGGACAGGAACAATGGGATATCAGCCCCAGCATTTT
NA	NA	TRBV5-8	TRBJ1-1	CASSRIGGAAEAFF	TGTGCCAGCAGCCGAATCGGTGGGGCTGCTGAAGCTTTCTTT
NA	NA	TRBV5-1	TRBJ2-2	CASSFGQPGELFF	TGCGCCAGCAGCTTTGGACAGCCCGGGGAGCTGTTTTTT
TRBD2	NA	TRBV3-1/TRBV3-2	TRBJ2-3	CASSQGTSGATDTQYF	TGTGCCAGCAGCCAAGGGACTAGCGGGGCCACAGATACGCAGTATTTT
NA	NA	TRBV29-1	TRBJ2-2	CSAVTAGATGELFF	TGCAGCGCCGTAACGGCAGGGGCCACCGGGGAGCTGTTTTTT
TRBD1	few	TRBV5-6	TRBJ1-1	CASSGTGSNTEAFF	TGTGCCAGCAGCGGGACAGGATCGAACACTGAAGCTTTCTTT
TRBD2	NA	TRBV19	TRBJ2-3	CASTPAGSGTDTQYF	TGTGCCAGTACCCCAGCGGGGAGTGGCACAGATACGCAGTATTTT
NA	few	TRBV3-1/TRBV3-2	TRBJ1-2	CASSQTQGYTF	TGTGCCAGCAGCCAAACCCAGGGATATACCTTC
NA	NA	TRBV10-1	TRBJ1-5	CASNNYQPQHF	TGCGCCAGCAATAACTATCAGCCCCAGCATTTT
NA	NA	TRBV5-1	TRBJ2-2	CASRRGEGELFF	TGCGCCAGCAGGCGAGGTGAAGGGGAGCTGTTTTTT
TRBD2	once	TRBV7-9	TRBJ2-7	CASSPGLAGGEQYF	TGTGCCAGCAGCCCGGGACTAGCGGGGGGAGAGCAGTACTTC
TRBD1	many	TRBV2	TRBJ2-7	CASSSGQLSSYEQYF	TGTGCCAGCAGCTCGGGACAGCTGAGCTCCTACGAGCAGTACTTC
NA	NA	TRBV30	TRBJ1-4	CAWSYGGEGEKLFF	TGTGCCTGGAGTTACGGGGGGGAGGGTGAAAAACTGTTTTTT
NA	NA	TRBV28	TRBJ2-7	CASIGGDSGEQYF	TGTGCCAGCATTGGCGGGGATTCGGGTGAGCAGTACTTC
NA	NA	TRBV5-6	TRBJ2-7	CASSLRESPYEQYF	TGTGCCAGCAGCTTGCGTGAGTCTCCCTACGAGCAGTACTTC
TRBD1	NA	TRBV6-6	TRBJ2-7	CASRTGTGVYEQYF	TGTGCCAGCAGGACCGGGACAGGGGTCTACGAGCAGTACTTC
NA	NA	TRBV2	TRBJ1-2	CASSPREGPNYGYTF	TGTGCCAGCAGTCCCCGGGAGGGGCCGAACTATGGCTACACCTTC
TRBD1	NA	TRBV30	TRBJ1-4	CAGQGYDEKLFF	TGTGCCGGACAGGGATACGATGAAAAACTGTTTTTT
NA	NA	TRBV7-2	TRBJ1-5	CASSSTRNQPQHF	TGTGCCAGCAGTTCCACAAGAAATCAGCCCCAGCATTTT
TRBD1	few	TRBV7-2	TRBJ1-1	CASSPRGTENTEAFF	TGTGCCAGCAGCCCACGCGGGACAGAGAACACTGAAGCTTTCTTT
NA	NA	TRBV6-5	TRBJ2-3	CASSTTSDTQYF	TGTGCCAGCAGCACAACGTCGGATACGCAGTATTTT
NA	NA	TRBV30	TRBJ2-5	CASRKEGAGETQYF	TGTGCCTCCCGGAAGGAGGGGGCCGGAGAGACCCAGTACTTC
TRBD1	NA	TRBV2	TRBJ2-7	CASSPGQGFSYEQYF	TGTGCCAGCAGTCCGGGACAGGGGTTTTCCTACGAGCAGTACTTC
TRBD1	NA	TRBV28	TRBJ2-7	CASREQGGNGEQYF	TGTGCCAGCAGGGAACAGGGGGGTAATGGCGAGCAGTACTTC
TRBD1	once	TRBV27	TRBJ1-2	CASSYSPTGDYGYTF	TGTGCCAGCAGCTATTCCCCGACAGGGGACTATGGCTACACCTTC
TRBD1	NA	TRBV19	TRBJ1-1	CASSREGQGSRGRRAFF	TGTGCCAGTAGTAGAGAGGGACAGGGCTCCCGGGGTCGACGAGCTTTCTTT